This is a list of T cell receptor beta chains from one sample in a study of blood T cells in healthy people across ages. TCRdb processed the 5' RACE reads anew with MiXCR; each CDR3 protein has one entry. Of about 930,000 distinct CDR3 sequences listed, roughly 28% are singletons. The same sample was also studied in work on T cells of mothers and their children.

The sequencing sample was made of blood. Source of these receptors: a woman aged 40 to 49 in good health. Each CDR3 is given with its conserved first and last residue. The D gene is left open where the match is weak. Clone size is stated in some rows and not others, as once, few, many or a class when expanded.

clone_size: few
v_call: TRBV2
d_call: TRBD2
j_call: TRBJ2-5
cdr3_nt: TGTGCCAGCAAGAAAAGCGGGGGGGCGAGGGTCCGGGAGACCCAGTACTTC
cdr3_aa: CASKKSGGARVRETQYF

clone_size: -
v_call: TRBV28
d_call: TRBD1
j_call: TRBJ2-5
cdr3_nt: TGTGCCAGCAGTTTATCGGGGACAGGGGGTTTCGTGCAGTACTTC
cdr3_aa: CASSLSGTGGFVQYF

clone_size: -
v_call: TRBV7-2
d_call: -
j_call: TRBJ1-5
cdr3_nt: TGTGCCAGCCGCTTAGGGGCTATATCGGATCAGCCCCAGCATTTT
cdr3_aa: CASRLGAISDQPQHF

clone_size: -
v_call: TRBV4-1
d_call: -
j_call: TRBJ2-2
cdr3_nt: TGCGCCAGCAGCCCCCTGGGGAGGACTGCGACCGAGGAGCGGTTTTTT
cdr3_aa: CASSPLGRTATEERFF

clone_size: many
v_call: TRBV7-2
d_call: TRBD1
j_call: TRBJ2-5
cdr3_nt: TGTGCCAGCAGCGGGGACAGGGCAGAGACCCAGTACTTC
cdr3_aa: CASSGDRAETQYF

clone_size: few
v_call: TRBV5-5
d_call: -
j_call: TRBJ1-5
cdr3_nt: TGTGCCAGCAGCTTGGTGGCTTCCGGGGTTAGCAATCAGCCCCAGCATTTT
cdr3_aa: CASSLVASGVSNQPQHF

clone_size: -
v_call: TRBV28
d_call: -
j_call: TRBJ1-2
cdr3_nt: TGTGCCAGCAGTCCCCAAGGGGGGGCTGGCTATGGCTACACCTTC
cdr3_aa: CASSPQGGAGYGYTF

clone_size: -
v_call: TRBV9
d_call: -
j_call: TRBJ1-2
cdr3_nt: TGTACCAGCAGCCGGGACTCAACCTATGGCTACACCTTC
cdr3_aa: CTSSRDSTYGYTF

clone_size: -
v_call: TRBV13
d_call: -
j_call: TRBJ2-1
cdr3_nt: TGTGCCAGCAGCTTGGAGGGGAACGGGGACAATGAGCAGTTCTTC
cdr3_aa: CASSLEGNGDNEQFF

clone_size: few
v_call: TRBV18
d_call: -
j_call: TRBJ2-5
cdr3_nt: TGTACCAGCTCACCGGCAGGGTCGGAGACCCAGTACTTC
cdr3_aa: CTSSPAGSETQYF

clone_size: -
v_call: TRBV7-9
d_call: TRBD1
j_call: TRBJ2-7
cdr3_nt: TGTGCCAGCAGCAGAGACAGGGGGCTCACCTACAATGAGCAGTACTTC
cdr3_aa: CASSRDRGLTYNEQYF

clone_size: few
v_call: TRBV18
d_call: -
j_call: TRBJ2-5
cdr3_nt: TGTGCCAGCTCACCATGGACGTCCCAAGAGACCCAGTACTTC
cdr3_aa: CASSPWTSQETQYF

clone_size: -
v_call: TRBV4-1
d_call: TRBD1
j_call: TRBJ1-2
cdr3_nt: TGCGCCAGCAGCCCCTCTAAGGACAGGGTTTTCTATGGCTACACCTTC
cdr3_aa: CASSPSKDRVFYGYTF

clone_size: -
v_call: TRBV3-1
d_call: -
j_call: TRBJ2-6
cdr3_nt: TGTGCCAGCAGCCAAAAGGGGGCCAACGTCCTGACTTTC
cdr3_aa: CASSQKGANVLTF

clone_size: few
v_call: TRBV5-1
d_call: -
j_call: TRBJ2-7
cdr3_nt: TGCGCCAGCAGACCAGACAGTGTGTACGAGCAGTACTTC
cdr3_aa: CASRPDSVYEQYF

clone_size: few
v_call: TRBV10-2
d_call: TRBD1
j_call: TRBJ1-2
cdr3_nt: TGCGCCAGCAGTGACTTAGGACAGGGGGGTGGCTATGGCTACACCTTC
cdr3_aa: CASSDLGQGGGYGYTF

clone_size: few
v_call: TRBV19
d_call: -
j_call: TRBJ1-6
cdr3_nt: TGTGCCAGTATGGAGACAGGAGATTCACCCCTCCACTTT
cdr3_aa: CASMETGDSPLHF

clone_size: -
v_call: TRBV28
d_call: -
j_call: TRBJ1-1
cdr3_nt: TGTGCCAGCAGCAGTTTGGGGGGCGAGCTGAACACTGAAGCTTTCTTT
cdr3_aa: CASSSLGGELNTEAFF

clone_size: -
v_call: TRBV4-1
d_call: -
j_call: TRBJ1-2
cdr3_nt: TGCGCCAGCAGCCAATCTCTCCTGACAGGCCACACCAGCGGTGGCTACACCTTC
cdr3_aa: CASSQSLLTGHTSGGYTF

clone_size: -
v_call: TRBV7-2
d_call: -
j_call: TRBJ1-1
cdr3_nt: TGTGCCAGCAGCTTAGCCCAGGGGATAACTGAAGCTTTCTTT
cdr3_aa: CASSLAQGITEAFF

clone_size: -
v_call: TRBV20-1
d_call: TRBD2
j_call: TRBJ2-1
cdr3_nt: TGCAGTGCTAGGGGACTAGCGGTAGTCAATGAGCAGTTCTTC
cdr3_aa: CSARGLAVVNEQFF

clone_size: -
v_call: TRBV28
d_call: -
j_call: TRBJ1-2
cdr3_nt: TGTGCCAGCAGTTGGGGTGCTGGGGGGGGCTACACCTTC
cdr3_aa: CASSWGAGGGYTF

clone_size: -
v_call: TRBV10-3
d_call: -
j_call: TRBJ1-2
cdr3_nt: TGTGCCATCAGTGAGCAGGGTCCGTATGGCTACACCTTC
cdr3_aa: CAISEQGPYGYTF

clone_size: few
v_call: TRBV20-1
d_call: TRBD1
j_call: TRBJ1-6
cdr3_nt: TGCAGTCACTCTGACAGGGTTCATTTAAGCTCCTATAATTCACCCCTCCACTTT
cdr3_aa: CSHSDRVHLSSYNSPLHF

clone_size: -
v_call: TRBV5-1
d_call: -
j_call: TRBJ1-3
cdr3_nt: TGCGCCGGCAGCTTGGAGGCGAGCTCTGGAAACACCATATATTTT
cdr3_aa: CAGSLEASSGNTIYF

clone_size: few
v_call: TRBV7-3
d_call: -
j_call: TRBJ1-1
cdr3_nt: TGTGCCAGCAGCATGGGACAGAACACTGAAGCTTTCTTT
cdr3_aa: CASSMGQNTEAFF

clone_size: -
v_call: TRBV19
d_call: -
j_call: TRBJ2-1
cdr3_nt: TGTGCCAGTAGTATAGGGCAAAGACAGAAATACAATGAGCAGTTCTTC
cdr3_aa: CASSIGQRQKYNEQFF

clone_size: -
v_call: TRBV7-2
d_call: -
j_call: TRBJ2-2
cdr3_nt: TGTGCCAGCAGCTCAAGCGGAGAGAACACCGGGGAGCTGTTTTTT
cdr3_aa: CASSSSGENTGELFF

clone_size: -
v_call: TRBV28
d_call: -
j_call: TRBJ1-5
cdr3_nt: TGTGCCAGCAGTTTAAGGGCAGGGGAATTGTATCAGCCCCAGCATTTT
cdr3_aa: CASSLRAGELYQPQHF

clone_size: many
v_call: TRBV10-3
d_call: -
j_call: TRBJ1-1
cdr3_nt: TGTGCCATCAGTGTACCCAGGGGTGAAGCTTTCTTT
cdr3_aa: CAISVPRGEAFF

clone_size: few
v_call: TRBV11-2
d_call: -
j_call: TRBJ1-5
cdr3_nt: TGTGCCAGCAGCCCCGGTCAAACCAAACGGGAGCCCCAGCATTTT
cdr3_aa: CASSPGQTKREPQHF

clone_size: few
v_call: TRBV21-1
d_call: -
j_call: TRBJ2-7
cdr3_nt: TGTGCCAGCAGCAAAGCGCGATTCAGGACCCACGAGCAGTACTTC
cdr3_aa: CASSKARFRTHEQYF

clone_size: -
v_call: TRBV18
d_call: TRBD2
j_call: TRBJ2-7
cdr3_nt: TGTGCCAGCTCACACGGGACTAGCGGGGGCTCAATCTACTCCTACGAGCAGTACTTC
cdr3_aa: CASSHGTSGGSIYSYEQYF

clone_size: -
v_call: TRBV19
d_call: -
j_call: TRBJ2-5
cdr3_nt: TGTGCCAGTAGTATAGGAAGAGGGGGGTTAAAGGAGACCCAGTACTTC
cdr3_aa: CASSIGRGGLKETQYF

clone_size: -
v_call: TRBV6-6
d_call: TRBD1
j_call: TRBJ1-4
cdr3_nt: TGTGCCAGCAGTGATACAGGGGCCTATGAAAAACTGTTTTTT
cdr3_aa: CASSDTGAYEKLFF

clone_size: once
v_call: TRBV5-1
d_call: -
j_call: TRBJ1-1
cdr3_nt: TGCGCCAGCAGTTACGAGGGGGCTGAAGCTTTCTTT
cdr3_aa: CASSYEGAEAFF

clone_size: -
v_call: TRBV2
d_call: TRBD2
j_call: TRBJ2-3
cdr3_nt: TGTGCCAGCAGTGAAGGGCTAGCGGGGATACATACGCAGTATTTT
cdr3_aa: CASSEGLAGIHTQYF

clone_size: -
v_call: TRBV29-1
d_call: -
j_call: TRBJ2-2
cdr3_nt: TGCAGCGTTCAGGGGCCCACCCGGGGCACCGGGGAGCTGTTTTTT
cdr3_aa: CSVQGPTRGTGELFF

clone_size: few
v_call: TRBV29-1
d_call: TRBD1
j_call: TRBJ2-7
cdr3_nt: TGCAGCGCAAGACAGGGCAGGGCCTACGAGCAGTACTTC
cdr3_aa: CSARQGRAYEQYF

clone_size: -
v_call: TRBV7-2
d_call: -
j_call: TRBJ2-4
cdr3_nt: TGTGCCAGCAGCACCCAGGGGGGGCTCGGGAACATTCAGTACTTC
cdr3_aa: CASSTQGGLGNIQYF

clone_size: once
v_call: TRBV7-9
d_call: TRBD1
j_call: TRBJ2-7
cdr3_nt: TGTGCCAGCAGCCCCCAACAGGGGAGCGAGCAGTACTTC
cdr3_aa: CASSPQQGSEQYF

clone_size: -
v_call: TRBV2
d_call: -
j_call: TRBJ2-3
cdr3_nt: TGTACCAGGGGTTCCGCAGATACGCAGTATTTT
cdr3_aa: CTRGSADTQYF

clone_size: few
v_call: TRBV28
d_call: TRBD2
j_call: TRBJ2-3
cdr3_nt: TGTGCCAGCAGTTCCCTTACGCTAGCGGTAACAGATACGCAGTATTTT
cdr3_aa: CASSSLTLAVTDTQYF

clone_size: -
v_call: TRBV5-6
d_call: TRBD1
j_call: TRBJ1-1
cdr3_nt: TGTGCCAGCAGATCACCCGGACAGGGGGCCATGAACACTGAAGCTTTCTTT
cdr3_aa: CASRSPGQGAMNTEAFF

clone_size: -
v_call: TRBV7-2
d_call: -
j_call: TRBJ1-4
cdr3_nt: TGTGCCAGCAGCTTCGGGAATGAAAAACTGTTTTTT
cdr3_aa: CASSFGNEKLFF

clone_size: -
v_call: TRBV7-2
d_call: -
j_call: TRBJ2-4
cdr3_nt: TGTGCCAGCAGCTGGGGGGCGCCCACTTACGGAGAGCAGTACTTC
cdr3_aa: CASSWGAPTYGEQYF

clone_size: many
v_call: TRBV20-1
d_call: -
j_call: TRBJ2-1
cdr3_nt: TGCAGTGCAGCAGAACCGGGACACGACTTCAATGAGCAGTTCTTC
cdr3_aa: CSAAEPGHDFNEQFF

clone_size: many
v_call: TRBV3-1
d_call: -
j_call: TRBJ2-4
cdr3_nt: TGTGCCAGCAGCCAAGGGTTTGGAGTAGCCAAAAACATTCAGTACTTC
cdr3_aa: CASSQGFGVAKNIQYF

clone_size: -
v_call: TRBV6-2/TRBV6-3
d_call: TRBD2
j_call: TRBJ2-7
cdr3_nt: TGTGTCGGCAGTTACGGGACTAGCGCCTACGAGCAGTACTTC
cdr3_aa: CVGSYGTSAYEQYF

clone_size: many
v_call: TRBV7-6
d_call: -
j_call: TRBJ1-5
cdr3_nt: TGTGCCAGCAGCTTATTTGCAGATCAGCCCCAGCATTTT
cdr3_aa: CASSLFADQPQHF

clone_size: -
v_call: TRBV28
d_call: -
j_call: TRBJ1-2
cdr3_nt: TGTGCCAGCAGTCTACGGACAGCCCCCTATGGCTACACCTTC
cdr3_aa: CASSLRTAPYGYTF

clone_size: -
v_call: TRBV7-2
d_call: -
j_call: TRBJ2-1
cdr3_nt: TGTGCCAGCAGCTTACCAAACTTGAATGAGCAGTTCTTC
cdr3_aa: CASSLPNLNEQFF

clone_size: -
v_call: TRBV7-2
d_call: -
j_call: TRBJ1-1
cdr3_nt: TGTGCCAGCAGCTCGTCTAAATACACTGAAGCTTTCTTT
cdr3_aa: CASSSSKYTEAFF

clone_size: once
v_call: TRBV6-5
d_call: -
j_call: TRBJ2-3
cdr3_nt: TGTGCCAGCAGATCCCGGGGCAGCACAGATACGCAGTATTTT
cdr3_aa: CASRSRGSTDTQYF